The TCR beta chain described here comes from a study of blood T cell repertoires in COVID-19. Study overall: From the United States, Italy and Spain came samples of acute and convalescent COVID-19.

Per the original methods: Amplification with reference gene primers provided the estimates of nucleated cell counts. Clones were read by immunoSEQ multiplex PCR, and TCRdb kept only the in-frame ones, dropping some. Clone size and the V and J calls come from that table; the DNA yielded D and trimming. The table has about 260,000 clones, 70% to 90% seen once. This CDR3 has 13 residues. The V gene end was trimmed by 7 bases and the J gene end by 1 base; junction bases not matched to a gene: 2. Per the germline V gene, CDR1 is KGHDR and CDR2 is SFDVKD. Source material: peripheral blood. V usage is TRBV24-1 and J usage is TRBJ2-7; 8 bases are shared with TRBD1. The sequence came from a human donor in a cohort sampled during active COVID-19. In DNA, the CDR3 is TGTGCCACCAGGGACAGGGTGTCCTACGAGCAGTACTTC. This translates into CATRDRVSYEQYF.